This T cell receptor (beta chain) was found in a study of cytotoxic CD8 clonotypes in ibrutinib-treated CLL. Background on the study: Responses: roughly 25 partial, 2 complete; after median around 70 months, 14 stayed remitted, about twelve progressed. Findings and caveats of the study: The study found clonality rose at ibrutinib response, then fell toward baseline at progression.

With 3 bases clipped from V and 6 bases from J, the junction kept 6 bases outside the gene matches. Germline CDR1 reads SQVTM; CDR2 reads ANQGSEA. CDR3 length equals 14 residues. Method: immunoSEQ multiplex PCR; TCRdb's copy keeps in-frame clones and lacks some. The table lists some 92,000 clones, roughly three quarters of them singletons. The table lists this clone with many counts. Its target is unknown. The input for sequencing was PBMCs, taken after 24 months of ibrutinib treatment. This receptor was taken from a human donor with chronic lymphocytic leukemia. The chain couples TRBV29-1 to TRBJ2-1, with 9 bases lining up with TRBD1. CDR3 region: CSVDGDRVVNEQFF. The CDR3 nucleotides are TGCAGCGTTGATGGGGACAGGGTAGTCAATGAGCAGTTCTTC.